This TCR beta chain appears in the sequencing data of a study of cytomegalovirus exposure and HLA in healthy donors. The PCR made use of 60 Vbeta and 13 Jbeta primers. Sequencing was performed with immunoSEQ multiplex PCR; in TCRdb, only in-frame clones are kept and a portion is missing. The profile shows some 140,000 clones, approximately 75% of them singletons. General study points: Upon later analysis, HLA-associated TCR beta chains proved more clonally expanded than other, equally common chains. The authors enumerated around 150 TCR beta chains as linked to cytomegalovirus.

The table lists this clone with a count of one. Its specificity is not known. The V gene's germline CDR1 is MGHRA and CDR2 YSYEKL. The CDR3 length is 15 residues. V shed 2 bases and J shed 0 bases, with 7 bases lying between them. Sequenced: PBMCs. The TCR comes from a male donor in good health and CMV-seronegative. The chain recombines TRBV4-1 with TRBJ1-4; maybe TRBD1 (6 bases). Here the CDR3 DNA reads TGCGCCAGCAGCCAAAGACAGGCAACTAATGAAAAACTGTTTTTT. Translated, it gives CASSQRQATNEKLFF.